This TCR beta chain originates from a study of Ad26.COV2.S vaccination and SARS-CoV-2 variants. Study overall: The COV1001 Ad26.COV2.S trial arm included the donor. Ad26.COV2.S shots went into the muscle once or twice, 56 days apart.

V lost 4 bases and J lost 3, with 23 bases in between. From germline, CDR1 is MNHEY and CDR2 SMNVEV (reference sequence). The CDR3 runs 18 residues. Treatment denoted: some 19 received Ad26.COV2.S at low or high dose, single or two shots; 5 received placebo; per-sample allocation not given. Sample collection was performed on day 63 after the first vaccine or placebo injection. SARS-CoV-2 spike from the Wuhan strain was encoded by the vaccine, an Ad26 vector. Using immunoSEQ multiplex PCR, the repertoire was profiled, and TCRdb retains in-frame clones only, with some absent. The sample lists some 340,000 clones; about 86% were seen once.

The rearrangement joins TRBV27 to TRBJ2-3; possible D gene TRBD1, 6 bases. The sequences come from peripheral blood, collected in a trial of Ad26.COV2.S vaccine versus placebo. This receptor was taken from a person between 18 and 65 years old who received the Ad26.COV2.S COVID-19 vaccine or a placebo. CDR3 coding DNA: TGTGCCAGCAGTTCCCCCCGAGCAGGGGCGTTTAAAACAGATACGCAGTATTTT. Its translation is CASSSPRAGAFKTDTQYF.